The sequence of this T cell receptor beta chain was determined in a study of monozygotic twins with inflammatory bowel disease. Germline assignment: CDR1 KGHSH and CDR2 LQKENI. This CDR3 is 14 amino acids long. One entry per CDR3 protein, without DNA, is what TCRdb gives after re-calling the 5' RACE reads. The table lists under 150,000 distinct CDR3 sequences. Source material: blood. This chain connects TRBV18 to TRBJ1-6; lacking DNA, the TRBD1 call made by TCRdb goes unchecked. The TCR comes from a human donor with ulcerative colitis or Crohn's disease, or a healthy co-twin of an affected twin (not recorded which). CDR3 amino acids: CASSQAGERSPLHF. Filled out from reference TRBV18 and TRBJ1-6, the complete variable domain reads NAGVMQNPRHLVRRRGQEARLRCSPMKGHSHVYWYRQLPEEGLKFMVYLQKENIIDESGMPKERFSAEFPKEGPSILRIQQVVRGDSAAYFCASSQAGERSPLHFGNGTRLTVT.